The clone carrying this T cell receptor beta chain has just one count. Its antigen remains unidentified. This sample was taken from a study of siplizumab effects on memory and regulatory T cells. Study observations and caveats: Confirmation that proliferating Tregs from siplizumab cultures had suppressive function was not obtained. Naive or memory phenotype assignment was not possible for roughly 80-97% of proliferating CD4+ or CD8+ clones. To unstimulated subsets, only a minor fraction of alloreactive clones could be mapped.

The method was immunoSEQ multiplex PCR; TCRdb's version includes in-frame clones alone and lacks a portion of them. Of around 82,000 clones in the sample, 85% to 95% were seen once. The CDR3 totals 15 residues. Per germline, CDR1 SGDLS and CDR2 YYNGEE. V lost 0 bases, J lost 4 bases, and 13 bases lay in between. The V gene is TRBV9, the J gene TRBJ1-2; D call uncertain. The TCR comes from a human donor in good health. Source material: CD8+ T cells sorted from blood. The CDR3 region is CASSVVSGSFYGYTF. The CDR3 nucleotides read TGTGCCAGCAGCGTAGTCAGTGGCTCCTTCTATGGCTACACCTTC. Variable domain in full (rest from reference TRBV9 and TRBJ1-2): DSGVTQTPKHLITATGQRVTLRCSPRSGDLSVYWYQQSLDQGLQFLIQYYNGEERAKGNILERFSAQQFPDLHSELNLSSLELGDSALYFCASSVVSGSFYGYTFGSGTRLTVV.